This T cell receptor beta chain was captured by sequencing in a study of cytomegalovirus exposure and HLA in healthy donors. Study details: The same platform used for the 666 first-cohort repertoires was also used for the 95 to 150 validation repertoires, as a later analysis reported.

Study-wide results and caveats: Diagnosis of cytomegalovirus status made by the classifier reportedly showed high specificity and sensitivity. There were fewer than 200 TCR beta chains listed as cytomegalovirus-associated.

The method was immunoSEQ multiplex PCR; TCRdb's version includes in-frame clones alone and lacks a portion of them. Among 60,000 or so clones listed, roughly nine tenths were seen once. It was the 120-subject validation cohort, separate from the roughly 700-subject first cohort, to which the donors belonged. Worth noting for this clone: Its antigen is currently unknown.

The CDR3 is 13 residues long. V shed 5 bases and J shed 3 bases, with 11 bases lying between them. Germline V gene sequence: CDR1 SGHAT, CDR2 FQNNGV. This sequence originates from a man aged 18 to 30 in good health and CMV-seronegative. This sequence joins TRBV11-2 and TRBJ2-7, with D hard to call. Source material: PBMCs. The CDR3 region has the DNA TGTGCCAGCAGCCCCCCCTTCGTCTACGAGCAGTACTTC. Protein product: CASSPPFVYEQYF.